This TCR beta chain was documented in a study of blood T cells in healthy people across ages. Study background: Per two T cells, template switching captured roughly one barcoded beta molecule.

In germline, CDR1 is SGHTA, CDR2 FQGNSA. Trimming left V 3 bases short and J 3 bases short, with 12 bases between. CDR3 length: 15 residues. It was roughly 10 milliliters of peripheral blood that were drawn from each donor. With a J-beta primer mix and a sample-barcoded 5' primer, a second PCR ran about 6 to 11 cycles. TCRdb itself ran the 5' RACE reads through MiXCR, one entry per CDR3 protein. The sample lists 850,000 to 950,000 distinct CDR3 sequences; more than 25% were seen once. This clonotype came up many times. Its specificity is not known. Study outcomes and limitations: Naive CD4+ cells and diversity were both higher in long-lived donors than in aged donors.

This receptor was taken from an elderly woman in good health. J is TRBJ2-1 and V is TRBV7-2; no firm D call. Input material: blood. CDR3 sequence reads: CASSLRRADYNEQFF. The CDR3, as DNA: TGTGCCAGCAGCTTGCGGCGCGCAGACTACAATGAGCAGTTCTTC.